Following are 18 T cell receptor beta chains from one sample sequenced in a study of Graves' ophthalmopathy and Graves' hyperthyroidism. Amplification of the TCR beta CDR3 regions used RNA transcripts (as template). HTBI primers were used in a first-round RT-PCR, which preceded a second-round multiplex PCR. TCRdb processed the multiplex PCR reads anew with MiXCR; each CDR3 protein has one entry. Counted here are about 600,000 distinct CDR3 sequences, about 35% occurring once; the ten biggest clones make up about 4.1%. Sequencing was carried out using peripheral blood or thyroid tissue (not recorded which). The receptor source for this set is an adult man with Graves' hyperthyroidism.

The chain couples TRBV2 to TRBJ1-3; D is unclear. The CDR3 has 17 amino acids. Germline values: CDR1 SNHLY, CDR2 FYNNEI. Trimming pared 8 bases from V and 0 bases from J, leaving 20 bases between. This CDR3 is CASASSLAQNSGNTIYF. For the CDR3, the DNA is TGTGCCAGCGCCAGCAGCTTGGCACAGAACTCTGGAAACACCATATATTTT.

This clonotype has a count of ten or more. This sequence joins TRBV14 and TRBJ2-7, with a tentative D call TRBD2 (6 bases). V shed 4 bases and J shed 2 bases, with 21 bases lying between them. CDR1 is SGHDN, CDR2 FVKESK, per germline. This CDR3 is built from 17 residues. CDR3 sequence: CASSPATGLWGTYEQYF. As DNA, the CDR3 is TGTGCCAGCAGCCCCGCGACGGGACTCTGGGGAACCTACGAGCAGTACTTC.

CDR3 DNA sequence: TGTGCCAGCAGTTTCCCGGACACCAGGTACGAGCAGTACTTC. This gives the protein CASSFPDTRYEQYF. This chain connects TRBV6-6 to TRBJ2-7; the D gene is possibly TRBD1 (5 bases). This CDR3 spans 14 amino acids. Germline lookup yields CDR1 MNHNY and CDR2 SVGAGI (reference sequence). With 4 bases removed from V and 4 bases from J, the gap between germline ends came to 14 bases.

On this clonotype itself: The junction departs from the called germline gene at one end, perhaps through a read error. The DNA of the CDR3 is TGCGGTGGGCAGGTCGGGCCGATCTTT. Its translation is CGGQVGPIF. The J gene is TRBJ1-1, the V gene TRBV29-1; no definite D call. The germline V gene encodes CDR1 SQVTM and CDR2 ANQGSEA. The CDR3 is made up of 9 amino acids. Filled out from reference TRBV29-1 and TRBJ1-1, the complete variable domain reads SAVISQKPSRDICQRGTSLTIQCQVDSQVTMMFWYRQQPGQSLTLIATANQGSEATYESGFVIDKFPISRPNLTFSTLTVSNMSPEDSSIYLCGGQVGPIFGQGTRLTVV.

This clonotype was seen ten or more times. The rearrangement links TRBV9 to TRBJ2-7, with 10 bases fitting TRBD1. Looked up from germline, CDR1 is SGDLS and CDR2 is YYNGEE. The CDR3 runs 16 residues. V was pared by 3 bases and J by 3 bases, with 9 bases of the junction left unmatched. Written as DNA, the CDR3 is TGTGCCAGCAGCGCCCCCCGGGACAGGGGTAACTACGAGCAGTACTTC. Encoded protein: CASSAPRDRGNYEQYF.

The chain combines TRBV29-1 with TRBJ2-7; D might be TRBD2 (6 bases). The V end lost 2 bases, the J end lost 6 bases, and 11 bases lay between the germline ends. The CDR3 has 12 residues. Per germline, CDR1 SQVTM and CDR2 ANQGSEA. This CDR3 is CSVELGGGEQYF. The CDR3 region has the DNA TGCAGCGTTGAACTTGGGGGAGGCGAGCAGTACTTC.

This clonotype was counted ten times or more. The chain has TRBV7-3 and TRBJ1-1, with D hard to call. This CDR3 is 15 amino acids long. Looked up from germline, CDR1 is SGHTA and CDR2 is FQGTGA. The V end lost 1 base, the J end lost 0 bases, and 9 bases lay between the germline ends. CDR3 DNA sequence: TGTGCCAGCAGCTTAATGCGCCGAATGAACACTGAAGCTTTCTTT. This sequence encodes CASSLMRRMNTEAFF.

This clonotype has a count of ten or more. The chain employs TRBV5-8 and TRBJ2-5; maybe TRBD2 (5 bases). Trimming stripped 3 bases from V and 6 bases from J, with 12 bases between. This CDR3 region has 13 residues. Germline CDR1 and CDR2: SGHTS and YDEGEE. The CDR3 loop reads CASSYSSTQTQYF. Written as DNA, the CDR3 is TGTGCCAGCAGCTATTCTAGCACCCAGACCCAGTACTTC. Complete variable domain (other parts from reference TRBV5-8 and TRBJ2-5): EAGVTQSPTHLIKTRGQQATLRCSPISGHTSVYWYQQALGLGLQFLLWYDEGEERNRGNFPPRFSGRQFPNYSSELNVNALELEDSALYLCASSYSSTQTQYFGPGTRLLVL.

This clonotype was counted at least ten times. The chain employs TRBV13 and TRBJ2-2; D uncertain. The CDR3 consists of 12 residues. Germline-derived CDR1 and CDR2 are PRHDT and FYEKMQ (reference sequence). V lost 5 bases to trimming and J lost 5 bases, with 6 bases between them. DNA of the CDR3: TGTGCCAGCAGCCGGAATACCGGGGAGCTGTTTTTT. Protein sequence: CASSRNTGELFF.

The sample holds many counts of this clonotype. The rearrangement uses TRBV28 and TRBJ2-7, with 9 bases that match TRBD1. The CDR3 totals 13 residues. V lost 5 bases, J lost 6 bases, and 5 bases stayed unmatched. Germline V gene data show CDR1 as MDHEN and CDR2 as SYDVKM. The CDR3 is CASSGGQGREQYF. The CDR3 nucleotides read TGTGCCAGCAGTGGGGGACAGGGTCGCGAGCAGTACTTC.

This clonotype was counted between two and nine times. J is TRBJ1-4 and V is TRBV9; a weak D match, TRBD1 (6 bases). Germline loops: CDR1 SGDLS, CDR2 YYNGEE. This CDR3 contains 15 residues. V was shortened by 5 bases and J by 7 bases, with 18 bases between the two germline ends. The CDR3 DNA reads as TGTGCCAGCAGTTTGGACGGCAGAGGGGGTGAAAAACTGTTTTTT. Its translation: CASSLDGRGGEKLFF.

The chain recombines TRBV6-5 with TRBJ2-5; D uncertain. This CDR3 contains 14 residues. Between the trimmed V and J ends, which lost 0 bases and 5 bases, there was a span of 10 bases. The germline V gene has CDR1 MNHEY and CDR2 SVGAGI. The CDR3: CASSYSGQTETQYF. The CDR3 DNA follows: TGTGCCAGCAGTTACTCCGGTCAGACGGAGACCCAGTACTTC.

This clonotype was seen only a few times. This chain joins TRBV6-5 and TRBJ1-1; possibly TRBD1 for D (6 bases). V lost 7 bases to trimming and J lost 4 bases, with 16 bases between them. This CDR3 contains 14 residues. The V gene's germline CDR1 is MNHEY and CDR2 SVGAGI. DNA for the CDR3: TGTGCCAGCACTTTATCCGGGGGGCTCACTGAAGCTTTCTTT. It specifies CASTLSGGLTEAFF.

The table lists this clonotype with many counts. For the CDR3, the DNA is TGTGCCAGCAGCTTAGCGCGCGTTGGAAACACCATATATTTT. It codes for CASSLARVGNTIYF. This sequence joins TRBV7-9 and TRBJ1-3; no clear D. The CDR3 has 14 amino acids. CDR1 is SEHNR, CDR2 FQNEAQ, per germline (reference sequence). The V end lost 0 bases, the J end lost 3 bases, and 6 bases lay between the germline ends.

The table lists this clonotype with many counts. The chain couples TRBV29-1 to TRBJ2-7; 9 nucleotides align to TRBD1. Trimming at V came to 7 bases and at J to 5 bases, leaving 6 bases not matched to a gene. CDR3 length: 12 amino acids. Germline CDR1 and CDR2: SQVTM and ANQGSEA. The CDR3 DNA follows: TGCAGCGCCGTCAGGGACAGGGACGAGCAGTACTTC. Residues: CSAVRDRDEQYF.

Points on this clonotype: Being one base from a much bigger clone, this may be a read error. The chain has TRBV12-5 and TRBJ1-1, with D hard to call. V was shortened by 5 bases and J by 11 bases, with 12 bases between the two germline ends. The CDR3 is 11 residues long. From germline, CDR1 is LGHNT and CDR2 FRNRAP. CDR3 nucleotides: TGTGCTAGTGGTCTGGAGATGGAGGCTTTCTTT. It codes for CASGLEMEAFF. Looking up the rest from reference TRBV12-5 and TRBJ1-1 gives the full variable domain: DARVTQTPRHKVTEMGQEVTMRCQPILGHNTVFWYRQTMMQGLELLAYFRNRAPLDDSGMPKDRFSAEMPDATLATLKIQPSEPRDSAVYFCASGLEMEAFFGQGTRLTVV.

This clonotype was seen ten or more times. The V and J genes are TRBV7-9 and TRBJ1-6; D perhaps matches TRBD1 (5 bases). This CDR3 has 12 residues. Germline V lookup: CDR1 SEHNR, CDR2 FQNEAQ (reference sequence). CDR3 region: CATGGGNSPLHF. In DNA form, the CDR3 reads TGTGCTACTGGGGGGGGAAATTCACCCCTCCACTTT.

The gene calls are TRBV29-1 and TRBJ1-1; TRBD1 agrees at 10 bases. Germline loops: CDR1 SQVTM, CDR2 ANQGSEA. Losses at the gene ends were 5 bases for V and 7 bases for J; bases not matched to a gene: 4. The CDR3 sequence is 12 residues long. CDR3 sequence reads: CSVTTGGFEAFF. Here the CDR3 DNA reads TGCAGCGTTACGACAGGGGGCTTTGAAGCTTTCTTT.